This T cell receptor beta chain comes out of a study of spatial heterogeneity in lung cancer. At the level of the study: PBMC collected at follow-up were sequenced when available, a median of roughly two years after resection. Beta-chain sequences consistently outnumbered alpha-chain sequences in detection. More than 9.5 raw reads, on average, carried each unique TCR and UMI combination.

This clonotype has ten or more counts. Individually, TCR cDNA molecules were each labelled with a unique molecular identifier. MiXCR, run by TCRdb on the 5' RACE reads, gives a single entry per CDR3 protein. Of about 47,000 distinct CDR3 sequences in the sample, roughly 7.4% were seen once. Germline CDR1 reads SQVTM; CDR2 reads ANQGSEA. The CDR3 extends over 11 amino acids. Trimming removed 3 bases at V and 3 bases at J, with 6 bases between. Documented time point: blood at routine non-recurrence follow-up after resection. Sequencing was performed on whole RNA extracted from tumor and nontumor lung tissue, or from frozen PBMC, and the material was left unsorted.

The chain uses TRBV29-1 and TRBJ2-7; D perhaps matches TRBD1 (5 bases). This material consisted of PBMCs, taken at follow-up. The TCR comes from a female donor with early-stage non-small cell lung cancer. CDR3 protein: CSVDRDYEQYF. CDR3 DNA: TGCAGCGTTGACAGGGACTACGAGCAGTACTTC.